The clone carrying this T cell receptor beta chain occurred many times. The CDR3 is 16 residues long. In germline, CDR1 is SGHAT, CDR2 FQNNGV. Germline trimming cut 6 bases from V and 5 bases from J; bases unmatched to any gene: 11. These data originate in a study of early T cells in non-severe SARS-CoV-2 infection. TCRdb reanalysed the 5' RACE reads using MiXCR and keeps one entry per CDR3 protein. This table has 25,000 to 30,000 distinct CDR3 sequences, 4.5% to 5.5% appearing once. This sequence joins TRBV11-2 and TRBJ2-5; 11 bases are shared with TRBD2. The sequence derives from an adult who was a healthcare worker with PCR-confirmed SARS-CoV-2 infection or an uninfected control (not recorded which). The source material was whole blood. The CDR3 sequence: CASSGGTSGSGETQYF. In nucleotides, the CDR3 is TGTGCCAGCAGTGGAGGCACTAGCGGGAGCGGGGAGACCCAGTACTTC.